This record covers a single TCR beta chain. CDR3 length: 13 residues. CDR1 and CDR2 (germline): SNHLY, FYNNEI. V gave up 8 bases and J gave up 7 bases, with 17 bases separating them. This specimen belongs to a study of blood T cell repertoires in COVID-19. Cohorts were based on clinical histories the participants reported. This table comes from immunoSEQ multiplex PCR, and its TCRdb copy is limited to in-frame clones, with some not included. The sample includes about 230,000 clones, around 90% of them seen just once. The clonotype was recovered from a woman aged 25-40 years who had been exposed to COVID-19. V is TRBV2 and J is TRBJ1-2, with D maybe TRBD1 (6 bases). Sequenced input: PBMCs or T cells enriched from blood (not recorded which). This CDR3 reads CASYAGGDSGYTF. The CDR3 DNA reads TGTGCCAGCTACGCGGGGGGCGACTCTGGCTACACCTTC.